This T cell receptor beta chain was identified in a study of post-analysis software for immune sequencing data (dated by TCRdb to 2015 to 2017). Looking at the study overall: Recorded disease courses included relapsing-remitting, secondary progressive and progressive-relapsing multiple sclerosis, with some patients lacking subtype annotation. The multiple sclerosis patient repertoires were compared with more than 10 previously published healthy control repertoires from donors aged about 6 to 28 years. A subset of samples was prepared in parallel using single-end sample barcoding, then pooled and co-amplified after Illumina adapter ligation.

To demonstrate the VDJtools post-analysis software, TCR beta repertoires were profiled from the peripheral blood of about 13 young patients with multiple sclerosis. Multiple sclerosis patients were children and adolescents aged 6 to 15 years. Taken from cysteine to phenylalanine, the CDR3 has 15 residues. Left in the record is the CDR3 DNA by itself, 45 bases read in frame from the first base. CDR1 MDHEN and CDR2 SYDVKM were looked up in the germline V gene. Trimming removed 3 bases from V and 3 bases from J, leaving 15 bases between the germline ends. This clonotype was detected ten times or more. Its antigen remains unidentified. No base quality values were provided; no much bigger clone lies one nucleotide off. The method was PCR. Reads for this sample came from an Illumina HiSeq 2500. Unique molecular identifiers were incorporated into TCR beta cDNA libraries to reduce PCR and sequencing biases. Roughly 500,000 cDNA molecules were obtained for every 1 to 10 million input T cells, so each molecule roughly corresponded to one T cell. The patient libraries were prepared and sequenced using the same protocol as the earlier healthy control dataset. Samples belonging to the same batch were prepared together, multiplexed and sequenced on a shared HiSeq lane. In the paper's pipeline: MIGEC was used to process the raw barcoded reads, and molecular identifier groups with only a single read were discarded before consensus assembly and CDR3 extraction. VDJtools was used for post-analysis of the clonotype tables, with diversity normalized by down-sampling every dataset to the smallest sample size. In repertoire overlap clustering, CDR3 amino acid sequences, but not nucleotide sequences, were matched to correct batch-related cross-sample contamination. TCRdb itself trimmed the public reads at Q25 with fastp, ran MiXCR and retained productive beta chains. A single entry per CDR3 protein holds the most common genes and DNA from its merged rows. The V and J calls were not made by the authors but by TCRdb's processing. Recorded for this sample are around 180,000 distinct CDR3 sequences; about 30% of them occurred a single time. Of the sample, approximately 1.4% is held by the ten largest clones.

Findings and caveats that apply to the study as a whole: The multiple sclerosis patient group was slightly younger than the control group. Patients showed significantly higher frequencies than controls for several TRBV segments, among them TRBV5-6, TRBV5-1 and TRBV20-1. When samples were clustered directly using the F measure, samples prepared in the same batch co-clustered strongly, which prompted a batch-effect correction. Significantly lower normalized Chao1 diversity was found in multiple sclerosis patients than in controls, suggesting substantial peripheral T-cell clonal expansion.

The source is a girl aged 10 to 17 with multiple sclerosis. Sequenced input: blood. The chain is assembled from TRBV28 and TRBJ2-7; TRBD2 is possibly the D segment (6 matching bases). The CDR3: CASSLYSGGGYEQYF. The base sequence is TGTGCCAGCAGTTTGTATTCCGGGGGAGGCTACGAGCAGTACTTC.